The 32 T cell receptor beta chains below were found in one sample sequenced in a study of blood T cell repertoires in COVID-19. Using immunoSEQ multiplex PCR, the repertoire was profiled, and TCRdb retains in-frame clones only, with some absent. This table holds roughly 70,000 clones, approximately 89% found once. Sequencing was done on a sample of peripheral blood. The receptors derive from an elderly man with acute or convalescent COVID-19.

This rearrangement joins TRBV5-5 to TRBJ2-7, with 10 nucleotides matching TRBD1. This CDR3 comprises 14 residues. With V trimmed by 1 base and J by 6 bases, 4 bases remained unmatched. Germline CDR1 and CDR2: SGHKS and YYEKEE (reference sequence). The CDR3 bases are TGTGCCAGCAGCTTGACGGGACAGGGGAGCGAGCAGTACTTC. Protein product: CASSLTGQGSEQYF. The variable domain in full, completed from reference TRBV5-5 and TRBJ2-7, reads DAGVTQSPTHLIKTRGQQVTLRCSPISGHKSVSWYQQVLGQGPQFIFQYYEKEERGRGNFPDRFSARQFPNYSSELNVNALLLGDSALYLCASSLTGQGSEQYFGPGTRLTVT.

V gene TRBV7-9 combines with J gene TRBJ2-3, with TRBD2 as a possible D gene (6 bases). CDR1 SEHNR and CDR2 FQNEAQ come from the germline V gene (reference sequence). V gave up 8 bases and J gave up 2 bases, with 14 bases separating them. CDR3 size: 14 residues. The CDR3 sequence is CASSTGDSTDTQYF. The CDR3, as DNA: TGTGCCAGCTCCACCGGGGACTCCACAGATACGCAGTATTTT.

V gene TRBV7-2 combines with J gene TRBJ2-4; tentative D call: TRBD1 (6 bases). V lost 5 bases and J 6 bases, leaving 14 bases between the germline ends. The CDR3 length is 14 residues. Germline-derived CDR1 and CDR2 are SGHTA and FQGNSA. The CDR3 loop is CASSPPGVRNIQYF. The CDR3 nucleotides are TGTGCCAGCAGCCCACCAGGGGTTAGAAACATTCAGTACTTC. Drawing the rest from reference TRBV7-2 and TRBJ2-4, the complete variable domain is GAGVSQSPSNKVTEKGKDVELRCDPISGHTALYWYRQSLGQGLEFLIYFQGNSAPDKSGLPSDRFSAERTGGSVSTLTIQRTQQEDSAVYLCASSPPGVRNIQYFGAGTRLSVL.

V usage is TRBV5-6 and J usage is TRBJ1-2; D ambiguous. This CDR3 has 14 residues. Per germline, CDR1 SGHDT and CDR2 YYEEEE. Trimming cost V 0 bases and J 0 bases, with 6 bases left between them. The CDR3 DNA follows: TGTGCCAGCAGCTTGGACAGTCCTAACTATGGCTACACCTTC. It specifies CASSLDSPNYGYTF.

The chain carries TRBV5-1 and TRBJ1-5; D unclear. From germline, CDR1 is SGHRS and CDR2 YFSETQ. Trimming stripped 0 bases from V and 4 bases from J, with 5 bases between. The CDR3 is 13 residues long. The CDR3 loop is CASSLAANQPQHF. The DNA for the CDR3 is TGCGCCAGCAGCTTGGCCGCGAATCAGCCCCAGCATTTT.

The V gene is TRBV7-9, the J gene TRBJ1-1; tentative D call: TRBD1 (6 bases). V lost 1 base and J lost 1, with 7 bases in between. This CDR3 spans 14 amino acids. Germline CDR1 SEHNR, CDR2 FQNEAQ (reference sequence). Here the CDR3 DNA reads TGTGCCAGCAGCTTAGAAGGGGGGAACACTGAAGCTTTCTTT. As protein: CASSLEGGNTEAFF.

The rearrangement uses TRBV29-1 and TRBJ2-7; the D gene is possibly TRBD1 (6 bases). Germline CDR1 is SQVTM and CDR2 is ANQGSEA. Trimming cost V 2 bases and J 5 bases, with 16 bases left between them. The CDR3 extends over 14 amino acids. The CDR3 sequence: CSVERGQGSHEQYF. CDR3 coding DNA: TGCAGCGTTGAAAGGGGCCAGGGGTCACACGAGCAGTACTTC.

The V and J genes are TRBV30 and TRBJ2-7, with 9 bases fitting TRBD1. The ends lost 5 bases at V and 4 bases at J; junction bases unmatched: 3. The germline CDR1 and CDR2 sequences are GTSNPN and SVGIG (reference sequence). This CDR3 spans 12 amino acids. The CDR3 nucleotides are TGTGCCTGGGAAGACAGGGGGTACGAGCAGTACTTC. It yields the protein CAWEDRGYEQYF.

V gene TRBV12-3 or TRBV12-4 combines with J gene TRBJ1-1, with TRBD1 as a possible D gene (5 bases). Between the trimmed V and J ends, which lost 6 bases and 1 base, there was a span of 9 bases. The CDR3 length is 13 residues. Here the CDR3 reads CASSKTENTEAFF. CDR3 nucleotides: TGTGCCAGCAGCAAGACAGAGAACACTGAAGCTTTCTTT.

The chain joins TRBV2 to TRBJ1-1, with D unclear. The CDR3 is 15 residues long. Germline-derived CDR1 and CDR2 are SNHLY and FYNNEI. Trimming stripped 2 bases from V and 4 bases from J, with 14 bases between. This chain's CDR3 is CASSEWRELSTEAFF. CDR3 sequence (DNA): TGTGCCAGCAGTGAATGGCGGGAACTCAGCACTGAAGCTTTCTTT.

The V call is TRBV2, the J call TRBJ2-1, with TRBD2 identical over 11 bases. Trimming cost V 5 bases and J 2 bases; bases outside gene matches: 2. In germline, CDR1 is SNHLY, CDR2 FYNNEI. The length of the CDR3 is 15 residues. CDR3 bases: TGTGCCAGCAGTAGACTAGCGGGGACCTACAATGAGCAGTTCTTC. Protein: CASSRLAGTYNEQFF.

The genes are TRBV19 and TRBJ1-1; 8 bases fit TRBD1. V gave up 9 bases and J gave up 2 bases; unmatched junction bases: 8. The length of the CDR3 is 14 residues. The germline gives CDR1 LNHDA, CDR2 SQIVND (reference sequence). CDR3 sequence reads: CASNPGQGNTEAFF. In nucleotides, the CDR3 is TGTGCCAGCAACCCCGGACAGGGCAACACTGAAGCTTTCTTT.

In its sample, this clone was seen once. V and J are TRBV19 and TRBJ2-5, with 7 bases identical to TRBD1. V shed 6 bases, J shed 3 bases, and the junction held 4 bases outside the gene matches. This CDR3 spans 13 amino acids. The germline V gene has CDR1 LNHDA and CDR2 SQIVND (reference sequence). CDR3: CASRNTGEETQYF. The DNA of the CDR3 is TGTGCCAGTAGAAATACAGGGGAAGAGACCCAGTACTTC.

The count of this clone is one. The gene calls are TRBV29-1 and TRBJ2-3; TRBD1 matches at 8 bases. Germline assignment: CDR1 SQVTM and CDR2 ANQGSEA. J was trimmed by 1 base and V by 4 bases; bases with no gene match: 10. The CDR3 contains 16 residues. The CDR3 nucleotides read TGCAGCGTTGGAGGGTTGGGACAGGCCCGCACAGATACGCAGTATTTT. Encoded protein: CSVGGLGQARTDTQYF.

The J gene is TRBJ1-4, the V gene TRBV4-2; D may be TRBD1 (6 bases). V was shortened by 0 bases and J by 7 bases, with 12 bases between the two germline ends. From germline, CDR1 is LGHNA and CDR2 YNFKEQ. This CDR3 has 15 residues. For the CDR3, the DNA is TGTGCCAGCAGCCAAGAAGGGGGAGTAGGTGAAAAACTGTTTTTT. Residues: CASSQEGGVGEKLFF.

The chain employs TRBV18 and TRBJ1-1; D may be TRBD1 (5 bases). The CDR3 extends over 16 amino acids. V dropped 3 bases and J dropped 3 bases, with 17 bases sitting between them. Germline V gene sequence: CDR1 KGHSH, CDR2 LQKENI. CDR3 in DNA: TGTGCCAGCTCACCCCGCTCTTTTCCGGGGGACACTGAAGCTTTCTTT. Translating gives CASSPRSFPGDTEAFF.

The V call is TRBV2, the J call TRBJ2-7; a possible D gene is TRBD1 (5 bases). Germline V gene sequence: CDR1 SNHLY, CDR2 FYNNEI. This CDR3 is 15 amino acids long. V was shortened by 4 bases and J by 2 bases, with 15 bases between the two germline ends. The CDR3 DNA reads as TGTGCCAGCAGTGGGAAATGGGGCAGCCCCTACGAGCAGTACTTC. This sequence encodes CASSGKWGSPYEQYF.

This clone was detected only a few times. The V and J genes are TRBV15 and TRBJ2-3, with a tentative D call TRBD1 (5 bases). The CDR3 totals 16 residues. Germline CDR1 LNHNV, CDR2 YYDKDF (reference sequence). Trimming took off 0 bases at V and 0 bases at J, with 10 bases between the two ends. This CDR3 reads CATSRDRQGSTDTQYF. The CDR3 DNA is TGTGCCACCAGCAGAGATCGTCAGGGCAGCACAGATACGCAGTATTTT.

The rearrangement joins TRBV11-2 to TRBJ1-2; 9 nucleotides align to TRBD1. CDR1 is SGHAT and CDR2 is FQNNGV in the germline V gene. J gave up 2 bases and V 5 bases, and 3 bases lay outside the gene matches. There are 14 residues in the CDR3. In nucleotides, the CDR3 is TGTGCCAGCAGCCCACAGGGGGCGAACTATGGCTACACCTTC. Its translation is CASSPQGANYGYTF.

The chain has TRBV30 and TRBJ2-7; TRBD1 aligns across 8 bases. The CDR3 is made up of 14 amino acids. Germline trimming cut 3 bases from V and 3 bases from J; bases unmatched to any gene: 7. Germline assignment: CDR1 GTSNPN and CDR2 SVGIG (reference sequence). The CDR3 protein is CAWSAGTGLYEQYF. CDR3 bases: TGTGCCTGGAGCGCCGGGACAGGACTCTACGAGCAGTACTTC. The full variable domain, rest sourced from reference TRBV30 and TRBJ2-7, is SQTIHQWPATLVQPVGSPLSLECTVEGTSNPNLYWYRQAAGRGLQLLFYSVGIGQISSEVPQNLSASRPQDRQFILSSKKLLLSDSGFYLCAWSAGTGLYEQYFGPGTRLTVT.

The chain has TRBV30 and TRBJ1-1; 8 nucleotides match TRBD1. Germline lookup yields CDR1 GTSNPN and CDR2 SVGIG (reference sequence). J lost 4 bases, V lost 7 bases, and 2 bases had no gene match. The CDR3 is 11 amino acids. CDR3 nucleotides: TGTGCCTTGGACAGGGCCACTGAAGCTTTCTTT. It codes for CALDRATEAFF.

This clone occurred once. V is TRBV21-1 and J is TRBJ2-7; TRBD2 is the table's D call and was not checked against the DNA. TRBV21-1 represents a pseudogene. The CDR3 has 14 residues. CDR3 DNA: TGTGCCAGCAGCCCTCGACTAGCGGGACGGGAGCAGTACTTC. Translating it yields CASSPRLAGREQYF.

The chain is built from TRBV19 and TRBJ2-2; D gene ambiguous. Between the trimmed V and J ends, which lost 6 bases and 1 base, there was a span of 6 bases. The CDR3 loop spans 13 amino acids. Germline lookup yields CDR1 LNHDA and CDR2 SQIVND (reference sequence). This chain's CDR3 is CASSQQNTGELFF. In nucleotides, the CDR3 is TGTGCCAGTAGCCAACAGAACACCGGGGAGCTGTTTTTT.

The chain recombines TRBV6-5 with TRBJ2-1, with 10 bases matching TRBD2. The germline gives CDR1 MNHEY, CDR2 SVGAGI. V lost 8 bases to trimming and J lost 7 bases; unmatched junction nucleotides: 11. The CDR3 consists of 15 residues. CDR3 DNA sequence: TGTGCCAGCTCTCCTCCGGGTAGCGGGAGGAATGAGCAGTTCTTC. Translated: CASSPPGSGRNEQFF.

As concerns this clone: In the same sample, other DNA sequences code for this CDR3. As DNA, the CDR3 is TGTGCCAGCAGCCAGACTAGCGGCCGCACAGATACGCAGTATTTT. This gives the protein CASSQTSGRTDTQYF. This chain uses TRBV3-1 (or the pseudogene TRBV3-2) with TRBJ2-3; 9 bases fit TRBD2. The germline gives CDR1 LGHDT, CDR2 YNNKEL (reference sequence). V lost 3 bases and J lost 1; bases outside the gene matches: 2. The CDR3 spans 15 residues.

In its sample, this clone was seen once. The chain combines TRBV3-1 (or the pseudogene TRBV3-2) with TRBJ2-2; 12 bases agree with TRBD2. V lost 1 base and J lost 4; bases outside the gene matches: 4. Germline CDR1 reads LGHDT; CDR2 reads YNNKEL (reference sequence). The CDR3 extends over 17 amino acids. In nucleotides, the CDR3 is TGTGCCAGCAGCCAAGGACTAGCGGGGGATCGCACCGGGGAGCTGTTTTTT. Translating it yields CASSQGLAGDRTGELFF.

The V gene is TRBV13, the J gene TRBJ2-1, with D possibly matching TRBD1 (6 bases). The germline gives CDR1 PRHDT, CDR2 FYEKMQ (reference sequence). This CDR3 region has 15 residues. Trimming took 5 bases from V and 8 from J, leaving 19 bases between them. The CDR3 sequence: CASSPTGTGLYEQFF. CDR3 nucleotides: TGTGCCAGCAGCCCCACAGGGACGGGATTGTATGAGCAGTTCTTC. The whole variable domain, remainder taken from reference TRBV13 and TRBJ2-1, is AAGVIQSPRHLIKEKRETATLKCYPIPRHDTVYWYQQGPGQDPQFLISFYEKMQSDKGSIPDRFSAQQFSDYHSELNMSSLELGDSALYFCASSPTGTGLYEQFFGPGTRLTVL.

DNA for the CDR3: TGCGCCAGCAGCTCAGGGACAGGGGGTTACCAAGAGACCCAGTACTTC. Translated, it gives CASSSGTGGYQETQYF. This chain joins TRBV5-1 and TRBJ2-5; TRBD1 agrees at 11 bases. Germline-derived CDR1 and CDR2 are SGHRS and YFSETQ. The CDR3 is 16 residues long. The V segment lost 3 bases and the J segment 0 bases; nucleotides outside the gene matches: 4.

The chain couples TRBV3-1 (or the pseudogene TRBV3-2) to TRBJ2-3; 9 bases are a match to TRBD2. The CDR3 sequence is 16 residues long. Germline trimming cut 3 bases from V and 0 bases from J; bases unmatched to any gene: 4. In germline, CDR1 is LGHDT, CDR2 YNNKEL (reference sequence). This CDR3 reads CASSQNSGRSTDTQYF. The CDR3 DNA sequence: TGTGCCAGCAGCCAGAATAGCGGGAGAAGCACAGATACGCAGTATTTT.

The chain couples TRBV19 to TRBJ1-5; the D gene is possibly TRBD1 (6 bases). This CDR3 contains 17 residues. V lost 1 base and J 6 bases, leaving 19 bases between the germline ends. Looked up from germline, CDR1 is LNHDA and CDR2 is SQIVND (reference sequence). This CDR3 is CASSIVGAGAHSQPQHF. The CDR3 nucleotides are TGTGCCAGTAGTATAGTAGGCGCAGGGGCGCACAGTCAGCCCCAGCATTTT.

The V call is TRBV27, the J call TRBJ1-5; TRBD1 aligns across 10 bases. Germline V gene sequence: CDR1 MNHEY, CDR2 SMNVEV (reference sequence). This CDR3 comprises 15 residues. V lost 3 bases and J lost 7; bases outside the gene matches: 6. This chain's CDR3 is CASSLGTGVSQPQHF. Written as DNA, the CDR3 is TGTGCCAGCAGTTTGGGGACAGGGGTTAGCCAGCCCCAGCATTTT.

The gene calls are TRBV3-1 (or the pseudogene TRBV3-2) and TRBJ1-1, with a possible D match to TRBD1 (5 bases). V dropped 2 bases and J dropped 1 base, with 8 bases sitting between them. From germline, CDR1 is LGHDT and CDR2 YNNKEL (reference sequence). This CDR3 comprises 14 residues. The CDR3 region has the DNA TGTGCCAGCAGCCAACTGGACACGAACACTGAAGCTTTCTTT. Protein: CASSQLDTNTEAFF.